The TCR beta chain described here comes from a study of blood T cell repertoires in COVID-19. Repertoires were generated with immunoSEQ multiplex PCR, while TCRdb's copy carries only in-frame clones and drops some. The sample records more than 450,000 clones, roughly nine tenths being singletons. The count of this clone is one. Material for sequencing was PBMCs or T cells enriched from blood (not recorded which). This receptor was identified in a woman aged 18-29 years who had recovered from COVID-19.

CDR3 sequence reads: CASSSPRTGGGEQYF. CDR3 bases: TGTGCCAGCAGTTCACCTCGGACAGGGGGCGGAGAGCAGTACTTC. V and J are TRBV6-5 and TRBJ2-7; 11 nucleotides agree with TRBD1. The V segment lost 4 bases and the J segment 7 bases; nucleotides outside the gene matches: 9. This CDR3 spans 15 amino acids. Germline CDR1 MNHEY, CDR2 SVGAGI.